This record looks at one T cell receptor beta chain sequence and its context. Contact with a PCR-confirmed or clinician-diagnosed COVID-19 case occurred within 2 weeks of entry. This entry comes from a study of blood T cell repertoires in COVID-19. Across the whole study: Sample material is recorded as cDNA or gDNA derived from T cells, B-cell-depleted T cells, or PBMCs.

The J segment lost 0 bases and the V segment lost 6 bases, leaving 3 bases of the junction unmatched. CDR3 size: 14 residues. Germline loops: CDR1 LNHDA, CDR2 SQIVND (reference sequence). In the source study's methods: Counts of nucleated cells, estimated from reference gene primer amplification, were obtained. TCRdb's table, derived via immunoSEQ multiplex PCR, lists solely in-frame clones and lacks some. That table gives V, J and clone size, and the DNA gave D and trimming. The sample records 350,000 to 400,000 clones, about nine tenths being singletons. The sequence derives from a woman aged 40-49 years who had been exposed to COVID-19. Material for sequencing was PBMCs or T cells enriched from blood (not recorded which). This chain links TRBV19 with TRBJ1-1; 8 bases map to TRBD1. CDR3 sequence (DNA): TGTGCCAGTAGAAAGGGACAGGTGAACACTGAAGCTTTCTTT. Encoded protein: CASRKGQVNTEAFF.